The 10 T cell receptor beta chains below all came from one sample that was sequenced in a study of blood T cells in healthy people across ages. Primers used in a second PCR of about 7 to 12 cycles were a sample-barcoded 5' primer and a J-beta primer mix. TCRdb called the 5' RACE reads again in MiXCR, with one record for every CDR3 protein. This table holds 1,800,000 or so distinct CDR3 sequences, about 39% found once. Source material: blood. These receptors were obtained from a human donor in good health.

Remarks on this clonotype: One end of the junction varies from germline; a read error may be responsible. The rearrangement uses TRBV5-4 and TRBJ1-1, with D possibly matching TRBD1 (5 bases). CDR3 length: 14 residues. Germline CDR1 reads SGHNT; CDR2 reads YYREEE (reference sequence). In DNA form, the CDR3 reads TGCGCCAGCAGCTGGACGGGGGAGGGCACTGAAGCTTTCTTT. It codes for CASSWTGEGTEAFF. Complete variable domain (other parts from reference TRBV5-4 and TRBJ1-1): ETGVTQSPTHLIKTRGQQVTLRCSSQSGHNTVSWYQQALGQGPQFIFQYYREEENGRGNFPPRFSGLQFPNYSSELNVNALELDDSALYLCASSWTGEGTEAFFGQGTRLTVV.

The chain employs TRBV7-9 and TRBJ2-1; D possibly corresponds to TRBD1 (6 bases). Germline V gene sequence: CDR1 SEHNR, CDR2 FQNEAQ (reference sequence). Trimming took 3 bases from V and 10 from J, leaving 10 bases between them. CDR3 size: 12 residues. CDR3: CASSFQGTEQFF. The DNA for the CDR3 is TGTGCCAGCAGCTTCCAAGGGACAGAGCAGTTCTTC.

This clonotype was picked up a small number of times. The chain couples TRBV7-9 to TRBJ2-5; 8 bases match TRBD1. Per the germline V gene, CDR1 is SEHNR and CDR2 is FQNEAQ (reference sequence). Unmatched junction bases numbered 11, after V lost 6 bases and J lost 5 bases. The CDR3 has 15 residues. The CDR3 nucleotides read TGTGCCAGCAGTCCCGGACAGGGAACGGGGGAGACCCAGTACTTC. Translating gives CASSPGQGTGETQYF.

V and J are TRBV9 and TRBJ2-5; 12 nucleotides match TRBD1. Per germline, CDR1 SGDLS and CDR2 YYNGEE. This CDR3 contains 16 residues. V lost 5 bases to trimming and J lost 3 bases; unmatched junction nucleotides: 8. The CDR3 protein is CASSVAGTGGEETQYF. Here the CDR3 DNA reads TGTGCCAGCAGTGTGGCCGGGACAGGGGGCGAAGAGACCCAGTACTTC.

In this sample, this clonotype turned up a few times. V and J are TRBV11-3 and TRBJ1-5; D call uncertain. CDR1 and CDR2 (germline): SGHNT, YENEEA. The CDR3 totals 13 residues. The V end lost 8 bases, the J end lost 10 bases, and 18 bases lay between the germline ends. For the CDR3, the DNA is TGTGCCAGCCCTGACACCCTGGGAGAACCCCAGCATTTT. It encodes CASPDTLGEPQHF.

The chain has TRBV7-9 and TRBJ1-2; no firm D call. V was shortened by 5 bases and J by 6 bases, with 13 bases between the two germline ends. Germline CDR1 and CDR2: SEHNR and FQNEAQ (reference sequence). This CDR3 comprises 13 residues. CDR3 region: CASSPPYLDGYTF. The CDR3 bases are TGTGCCAGCAGCCCTCCCTATTTGGATGGCTACACCTTC.

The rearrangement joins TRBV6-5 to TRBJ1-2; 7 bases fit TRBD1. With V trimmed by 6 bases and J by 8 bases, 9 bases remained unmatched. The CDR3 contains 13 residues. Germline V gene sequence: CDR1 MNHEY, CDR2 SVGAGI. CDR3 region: CASSVGTAIGYTF. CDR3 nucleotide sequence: TGTGCCAGCAGCGTTGGGACAGCTATCGGCTACACCTTC.

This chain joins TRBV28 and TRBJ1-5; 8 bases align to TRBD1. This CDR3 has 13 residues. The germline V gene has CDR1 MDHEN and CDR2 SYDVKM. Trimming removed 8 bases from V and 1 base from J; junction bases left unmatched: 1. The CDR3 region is CASHRGSNQPQHF. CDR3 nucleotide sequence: TGTGCCAGCCACAGGGGGAGCAATCAGCCCCAGCATTTT.

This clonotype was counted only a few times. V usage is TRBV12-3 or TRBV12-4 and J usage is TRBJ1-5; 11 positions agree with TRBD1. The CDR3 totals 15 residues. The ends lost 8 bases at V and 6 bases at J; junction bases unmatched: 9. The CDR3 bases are TGTGCCAGCGGTCCCCGGGACAGGGGGGGTCAGCCCCAGCATTTT. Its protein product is CASGPRDRGGQPQHF.

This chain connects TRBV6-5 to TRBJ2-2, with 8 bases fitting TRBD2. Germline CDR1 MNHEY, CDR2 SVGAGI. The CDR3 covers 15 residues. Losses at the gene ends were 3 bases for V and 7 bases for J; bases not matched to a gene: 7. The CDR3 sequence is CASSYWRGEVGELFF. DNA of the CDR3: TGTGCCAGCAGTTATTGGCGGGGGGAGGTCGGGGAGCTGTTTTTT.